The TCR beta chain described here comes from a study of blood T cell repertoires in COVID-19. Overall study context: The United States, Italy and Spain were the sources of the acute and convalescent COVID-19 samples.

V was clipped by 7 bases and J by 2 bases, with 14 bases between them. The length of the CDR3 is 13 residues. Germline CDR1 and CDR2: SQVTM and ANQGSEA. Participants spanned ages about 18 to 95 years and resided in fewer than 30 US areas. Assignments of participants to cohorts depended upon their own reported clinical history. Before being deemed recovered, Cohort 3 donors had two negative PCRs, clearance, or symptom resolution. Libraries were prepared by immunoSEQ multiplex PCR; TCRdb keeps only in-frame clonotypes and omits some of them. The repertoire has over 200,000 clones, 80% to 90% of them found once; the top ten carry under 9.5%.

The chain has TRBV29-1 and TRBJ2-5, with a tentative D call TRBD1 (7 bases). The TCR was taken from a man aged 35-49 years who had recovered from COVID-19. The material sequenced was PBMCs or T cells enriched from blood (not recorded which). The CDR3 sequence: CSAIQGGQETQYF. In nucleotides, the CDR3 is TGCAGCGCAATTCAGGGGGGACAAGAGACCCAGTACTTC.